A single sample is the source of the 32 T cell receptor beta chains below, sequenced in a study of T cell repertoires in cytomegalovirus infection. These receptors have no known antigen. TCRdb itself ran the reads through MiXCR, one entry per CDR3 protein. The sample has roughly 860,000 distinct CDR3 sequences, approximately 30% seen once; the top ten hold around 12%. Sequencing was performed on cultured CD8+ T cells from PBMCs, taken from culture after CMV antigen stimulation. The receptors come from a human donor in good health (CMV status not recorded). Some clones in this sample may be carry-over from other donors' samples.

The rearrangement joins TRBV7-9 to TRBJ2-5; D is possibly TRBD1 (5 bases). Germline lookup yields CDR1 SEHNR and CDR2 FQNEAQ (reference sequence). The V end was cut by 1 base, the J end by 5 bases, with 14 bases between. CDR3 length equals 15 residues. The CDR3 DNA reads as TGTGCCAGCAGCTTAGGGACAAGGATCTTGGAGACCCAGTACTTC. This translates into CASSLGTRILETQYF.

This clonotype was recorded at least ten times. The V and J genes are TRBV7-9 and TRBJ2-3; maybe TRBD1 (6 bases). This CDR3 comprises 16 residues. Trimming left V 5 bases short and J 0 bases short, with 15 bases between. Germline V lookup: CDR1 SEHNR, CDR2 FQNEAQ (reference sequence). The CDR3 sequence is CASSVTGSPSTDTQYF. In nucleotides, the CDR3 is TGTGCCAGCAGCGTAACAGGGTCCCCTAGCACAGATACGCAGTATTTT.

This clonotype was seen only a few times. The chain recombines TRBV7-8 with TRBJ1-5; D ambiguous. Trimming removed 0 bases from V and 7 bases from J, with 19 bases in between. Germline V gene data show CDR1 as SGHVS and CDR2 as FQNEAQ. This CDR3 comprises 17 residues. The CDR3 reads CASSLALWGETWQPQHF. In nucleotides, the CDR3 is TGTGCCAGCAGCTTAGCTCTTTGGGGTGAGACATGGCAGCCCCAGCATTTT.

CDR3 residues: CASSLATGEYNEQFF. Written as DNA, the CDR3 is TGTGCCAGCAGCTTAGCGACAGGGGAGTACAATGAGCAGTTCTTC. J is TRBJ2-1 and V is TRBV7-9; 8 bases are a match to TRBD1. CDR1 is SEHNR and CDR2 is FQNEAQ in the germline V gene (reference sequence). The CDR3 runs to 15 residues. V lost 0 bases to trimming and J lost 4 bases; unmatched junction nucleotides: 2.

This clonotype was observed a few times. The V and J genes are TRBV12-3 or TRBV12-4 and TRBJ2-7; D gene unclear. Between the trimmed V and J ends, which lost 3 bases and 7 bases, there was a span of 13 bases. The CDR3 is 13 residues long. The CDR3 nucleotides are TGTGCCAGCAGTTTGGTCCTCTTGGGGGAGCAGTACTTC. It is translated as CASSLVLLGEQYF.

The chain is built from TRBV4-1 and TRBJ2-3, with D possibly TRBD2 on 6 matching bases. The CDR3 is 16 residues long. The germline V gene has CDR1 MGHRA and CDR2 YSYEKL. Between the trimmed V and J ends, which lost 0 bases and 5 bases, there was a span of 15 bases. CDR3 sequence: CASSQDSAGSGDTQYF. The CDR3 bases are TGCGCCAGCAGCCAAGATTCGGCGGGGTCGGGAGATACGCAGTATTTT.

The sample holds a few counts of this clonotype. The chain has TRBV7-8 and TRBJ1-5; no reliable D call. Germline CDR1 is SGHVS and CDR2 is FQNEAQ. Trimming removed 2 bases at V and 3 bases at J, with 14 bases between. The length of the CDR3 is 16 residues. The CDR3 region has the DNA TGTGCCAGCAGCTTAAGACTCCGAGAGGCCAATCAGCCCCAGCATTTT. Amino acid sequence: CASSLRLREANQPQHF.

This rearrangement joins TRBV13 to TRBJ2-2; TRBD2 aligns across 11 bases. From germline, CDR1 is PRHDT and CDR2 FYEKMQ (reference sequence). After removal of 8 bases from V and 6 bases from J, the junction contained 8 bases not matched to a gene. The CDR3 covers 15 residues. CDR3 residues: CASQILAGGPGELFF. CDR3 nucleotides: TGTGCCAGCCAGATCCTAGCGGGGGGACCCGGGGAGCTGTTTTTT.

This clonotype was detected ten times or more. The chain uses TRBV6-2 or TRBV6-3 and TRBJ2-7; TRBD1 matches at 9 bases. V shed 5 bases, J shed 2 bases, and the junction held 7 bases outside the gene matches. The CDR3 covers 15 residues. Germline V gives CDR1 MNHEY, CDR2 SVGEGT. The CDR3 sequence: CASSPTGGPTYEQYV. The DNA of the CDR3 is TGTGCCAGCAGTCCCACAGGGGGCCCCACCTACGAGCAGTACGTC.

The V and J genes are TRBV6-2 or TRBV6-3 and TRBJ2-7; 8 bases align to TRBD1. The CDR3 sequence is 14 residues long. CDR1 MNHEY and CDR2 SVGEGT come from the germline V gene. Trimming took 6 bases from V and 3 from J; bases not matched to a gene: 7. This chain's CDR3 is CASRVGQGLYEQYV. The CDR3 DNA sequence: TGTGCCAGCAGGGTCGGACAGGGCCTCTACGAGCAGTACGTC.

This clonotype was detected only a few times. J is TRBJ1-5 and V is TRBV27; 7 nucleotides align to TRBD1. The CDR3 covers 14 residues. Germline V gene sequence: CDR1 MNHEY, CDR2 SMNVEV (reference sequence). Trimming at V came to 6 bases and at J to 5 bases, leaving 7 bases not matched to a gene. In DNA, the CDR3 is TGTGCCAGCAGCCTCGGACAGGAAGATCAGCCCCAGCATTTT. It encodes CASSLGQEDQPQHF.

This clonotype was recorded many times. This chain connects TRBV12-3 or TRBV12-4 to TRBJ1-1; D unresolved. This CDR3 is built from 14 residues. The germline V and J ends were trimmed by 5 bases and 3 bases, with 13 bases remaining between them. The CDR3 nucleotides are TGTGCCAGCAGTACCTCGGTGGGAGACACTGAAGCTTTCTTT. It yields the protein CASSTSVGDTEAFF.

This clonotype came up a few times. The chain employs TRBV5-8 and TRBJ1-1, with D perhaps matching TRBD1 (6 bases). The germline V gene has CDR1 SGHTS and CDR2 YDEGEE. The germline V and J ends were trimmed by 7 bases and 7 bases, with 14 bases remaining between them. The CDR3 loop spans 12 amino acids. The CDR3 region has the DNA TGTGCCAGCGAACAGGGTTCCCTTGAAGCTTTCTTT. Its protein product is CASEQGSLEAFF.

Points on this clonotype: The junction departs from germline at one end; a sequencing error may be responsible. The rearrangement joins TRBV7-6 to TRBJ1-2; D is ambiguous. The germline V gene has CDR1 SGHVS and CDR2 FNYEAQ. This CDR3 spans 14 amino acids. In DNA, the CDR3 is TGTGCCAACAGCTTAATTCAGGTTAACTATGGCTACACCTTC. Translating it yields CANSLIQVNYGYTF.

This chain joins TRBV20-1 and TRBJ2-7; unclear D gene. Trimming removed 6 bases at V and 0 bases at J, with 12 bases between. The CDR3 is made up of 13 amino acids. Germline CDR1 is DFQATT and CDR2 is SNEGSKA (reference sequence). CDR3 sequence: CSASGPSSYEQYF. The CDR3 region has the DNA TGCAGTGCCTCTGGGCCGAGCTCCTACGAGCAGTACTTC.

This clonotype was seen more than once but under ten times. The rearrangement joins TRBV28 to TRBJ1-5; D unclear. Germline lookup yields CDR1 MDHEN and CDR2 SYDVKM. The CDR3 runs to 13 residues. Trimming took off 8 bases at V and 5 bases at J, with 13 bases between the two ends. DNA of the CDR3: TGTGCCAGCGCCAGTGGTTTTTATCAGCCCCAGCATTTT. Translating gives CASASGFYQPQHF. The entire variable domain, with the rest obtained from reference TRBV28 and TRBJ1-5, is as follows: DVKVTQSSRYLVKRTGEKVFLECVQDMDHENMFWYRQDPGLGLRLIYFSYDVKMKEKGDIPEGYSVSREKKERFSLILESASTNQTSMYLCASASGFYQPQHFGDGTRLSIL.

The chain recombines TRBV19 with TRBJ2-1; D not resolved. CDR3 length: 11 amino acids. The germline V and J ends were trimmed by 8 bases and 7 bases, with 9 bases remaining between them. CDR1 is LNHDA, CDR2 SQIVND, per germline (reference sequence). The CDR3 loop reads CASLGWNEQFF. In DNA, the CDR3 is TGTGCCAGTTTGGGGTGGAATGAGCAGTTCTTC.

The J gene is TRBJ2-3, the V gene TRBV20-1; D may correspond to TRBD1 or TRBD2 (5 bases each). This CDR3 region has 14 residues. Germline-derived CDR1 and CDR2 are DFQATT and SNEGSKA (reference sequence). Trimming stripped 7 bases from V and 4 bases from J, with 18 bases between. The CDR3 region is CSVRTDQGPDTQYF. DNA of the CDR3: TGCAGTGTTCGCACGGACCAGGGACCAGATACGCAGTATTTT.

V is TRBV20-1 and J is TRBJ1-4, with a possible D match to TRBD1 (5 bases). Between the trimmed V and J ends, which lost 5 bases and 0 bases, there was a span of 13 bases. The germline V gene has CDR1 DFQATT and CDR2 SNEGSKA (reference sequence). The length of the CDR3 is 15 residues. CDR3 residues: CSAGGEGATNEKLFF. The CDR3, as DNA: TGCAGTGCTGGGGGGGAAGGAGCAACTAATGAAAAACTGTTTTTT.

This chain connects TRBV7-8 to TRBJ2-5, with D unresolved. The V gene's germline CDR1 is SGHVS and CDR2 FQNEAQ. The CDR3 is 12 amino acids. Between the trimmed V and J ends, which lost 6 bases and 4 bases, there was a span of 9 bases. In nucleotides, the CDR3 is TGTGCCAGCAGTGACACCGGAGAGACCCAGTACTTC. Amino acid sequence: CASSDTGETQYF.

Only one count was recorded for this clonotype. The junction differs from germline at one of its ends, possibly a read error. The chain recombines TRBV7-4 with TRBJ1-6; 8 bases map to TRBD1. This CDR3 has 16 amino acids. CDR1 is SGHVT, CDR2 SQSDAQ, per germline. CDR3 nucleotides: TGTGTCAGCAGCTTAAAGCGACAGGGGCCTAATTCACCCCTCCACTTT. Its translation is CVSSLKRQGPNSPLHF.

The rearrangement links TRBV25-1 to TRBJ2-1; possible D gene TRBD1, 6 bases. This CDR3 comprises 17 residues. Germline V gene data show CDR1 as MGHDK and CDR2 as SYGVNS. V lost 0 bases to trimming and J lost 3 bases, with 15 bases between them. In nucleotides, the CDR3 is TGTGCCAGCAGTGAATATTTCAGAAACAGGGACTACAATGAGCAGTTCTTC. Translation: CASSEYFRNRDYNEQFF.

The sample holds a few counts of this clonotype. The V call is TRBV7-2, the J call TRBJ2-7, with D possibly being TRBD1 (5 bases). CDR1 and CDR2 (germline): SGHTA, FQGNSA. The CDR3 is 14 residues long. Trimming took off 3 bases at V and 3 bases at J, with 12 bases between the two ends. The CDR3 here is CASSFAQGFYEQYV. The CDR3 DNA reads as TGTGCCAGCAGCTTTGCTCAGGGATTCTACGAGCAGTACGTC.

This clonotype was seen repeatedly, ten times or more. This chain links TRBV7-8 with TRBJ2-3; no reliable D call. V was shortened by 2 bases and J by 7 bases, with 10 bases between the two germline ends. The CDR3 covers 13 residues. CDR1 SGHVS and CDR2 FQNEAQ come from the germline V gene. The CDR3 coding sequence is TGTGCCAGCAGCTTACATGAAGGCTATACGCAGTATTTT. Translating it yields CASSLHEGYTQYF. The complete variable domain, with remaining parts taken from reference TRBV7-8 and TRBJ2-3, reads GAGVSQSPRYKVAKRGQDVALRCDPISGHVSLFWYQQALGQGPEFLTYFQNEAQLDKSGLPSDRFFAERPEGSVSTLKIQRTQQEDSAVYLCASSLHEGYTQYFGPGTRLTVL.

This clonotype came up a few times. The chain employs TRBV11-1 and TRBJ2-3; D is perhaps TRBD2 (6 bases). Germline CDR1 SGHAT, CDR2 FQDESV (reference sequence). The CDR3 contains 16 residues. V lost 6 bases to trimming and J lost 2 bases, with 18 bases between them. DNA of the CDR3: TGTGCCAGCAGTCCCCATCGCGGGACCCACACAGATACGCAGTATTTT. Translated: CASSPHRGTHTDTQYF.

The sample holds a few counts of this clonotype. V and J are TRBV28 and TRBJ2-7, with 7 positions matching TRBD1. CDR3 length: 15 residues. Germline trimming cut 7 bases from V and 2 bases from J; bases unmatched to any gene: 11. Germline assignment: CDR1 MDHEN and CDR2 SYDVKM. CDR3 protein: CASTRGSGKTYEQYV. Written as DNA, the CDR3 is TGTGCCAGCACCAGGGGGTCGGGGAAAACCTACGAGCAGTACGTC.

This clonotype turned up a few times. The chain uses TRBV2 and TRBJ2-1; TRBD2 agrees at 9 bases. J lost 9 bases, V lost 5 bases, and 11 bases had no gene match. The CDR3 has 15 residues. Per the germline V gene, CDR1 is SNHLY and CDR2 is FYNNEI. Here the CDR3 DNA reads TGTGCCAGCAGTATCTTAGCGGGGGCCGAGGGTGAGCAGTTCTTC. Residues: CASSILAGAEGEQFF.

The chain is built from TRBV12-3 or TRBV12-4 and TRBJ2-7; 11 positions agree with TRBD1. This CDR3 is 15 amino acids long. The V segment lost 1 base and the J segment 7 bases; nucleotides outside the gene matches: 6. In DNA, the CDR3 is TGTGCCAGCAGTTTAGAAGGACAGGGGGCTCGGGAGCAGTACTTC. This gives the protein CASSLEGQGAREQYF.

The chain combines TRBV12-3 or TRBV12-4 with TRBJ1-1, with 12 bases aligning to TRBD1. The CDR3 has 16 residues. After removal of 6 bases from V and 3 bases from J, the junction contained 8 bases not matched to a gene. Here the CDR3 DNA reads TGTGCCAGCAGCCCCGGGACAGGGGGCTGGGACACTGAAGCTTTCTTT. As protein: CASSPGTGGWDTEAFF.

The sample holds a few counts of this clonotype. The V gene is TRBV14, the J gene TRBJ2-3; no firm D call. Trimming shortened V by 3 bases and J by 2 bases, and 6 bases separated the two germline ends. CDR1 SGHDN and CDR2 FVKESK come from the germline V gene. The CDR3 has 13 residues. The CDR3 spells CASSHGFTDTQYF. In DNA form, the CDR3 reads TGTGCCAGCAGCCATGGGTTCACAGATACGCAGTATTTT. Full variable domain (rest looked up from reference TRBV14 and TRBJ2-3): EAGVTQFPSHSVIEKGQTVTLRCDPISGHDNLYWYRRVMGKEIKFLLHFVKESKQDESGMPNNRFLAERTGGTYSTLKVQPAELEDSGVYFCASSHGFTDTQYFGPGTRLTVL.

Concerning this clonotype itself: The junction does not match germline at one end; this may be a read error. The genes are TRBV20-1 and TRBJ2-7; the D is unclear. Germline CDR1 DFQATT, CDR2 SNEGSKA (reference sequence). CDR3 size: 12 residues. CDR3 DNA sequence: TGCAGTGCTGGAGACACCATCTACGAGCAGTACTTC. Translated, it gives CSAGDTIYEQYF.

CDR3 DNA sequence: TGCAGCGTTGCCCAAAGCGGCTCGAACACCGGGGAGCTGTTTTTT. Encoded protein: CSVAQSGSNTGELFF. This chain uses TRBV29-1 with TRBJ2-2; perhaps TRBD2 as D (5 bases). Trimming pared 4 bases from V and 0 bases from J, leaving 12 bases between. Germline V gene sequence: CDR1 SQVTM, CDR2 ANQGSEA. This CDR3 region has 15 residues.